This T cell receptor beta chain was captured in a study of T-cell reconstitution after alpha-beta-depleted transplantation in children (dated by TCRdb to 2016 to 2017). In terms of the full investigation: Using TCR repertoire profiling, the study followed T-cell immune reconstitution in a quantitative way in children after TCRalphabeta/CD19-depleted allogeneic hematopoietic cell transplantation.

Libraries were made using PCR. This sample was sequenced with an Illumina HiSeq 2500. TCR library preparation used molecular barcoding, with unique molecular identifiers applied to normalize quantification of the TCRbeta repertoire. In TCRdb, the public reads were trimmed at Q25 with fastp and aligned with MiXCR, with productive beta chains retained. Rows are unified per CDR3 protein, each entry keeping the most common DNA and genes. Present in this sample are some 500,000 distinct CDR3 sequences, about 18% of which were seen just once. Clones ranked in the top ten supply roughly 3.3% of the sample. The junction shows trimming of 5 bases on V and 5 bases on J, and the gene matches do not reach 12 bases of it. The germline V gene gives CDR1 as SGHRS and CDR2 as YFSETQ. The CDR3 numbers 16 residues from cysteine through phenylalanine. The CDR3 DNA has 48 bases and is translated from base 1. Note on this clonotype: Its antigen is not yet known. No much larger clonotype is one base removed from it; base qualities were not supplied.

The source material was PBMCs from the stem cell graft donor, sampled from the stem cell graft. In this chain, TRBV5-1 is recombined with TRBJ1-4, with 7 middle bases fitting TRBD1. This sequence originates from a human donor who donated a stem cell graft to a child with acute lymphoblastic leukemia. The bases read TGCGCCAGCAGTAGGGGATCCGGGACAGTGAATGAAAAACTGTTTTTT. This sequence encodes CASSRGSGTVNEKLFF.